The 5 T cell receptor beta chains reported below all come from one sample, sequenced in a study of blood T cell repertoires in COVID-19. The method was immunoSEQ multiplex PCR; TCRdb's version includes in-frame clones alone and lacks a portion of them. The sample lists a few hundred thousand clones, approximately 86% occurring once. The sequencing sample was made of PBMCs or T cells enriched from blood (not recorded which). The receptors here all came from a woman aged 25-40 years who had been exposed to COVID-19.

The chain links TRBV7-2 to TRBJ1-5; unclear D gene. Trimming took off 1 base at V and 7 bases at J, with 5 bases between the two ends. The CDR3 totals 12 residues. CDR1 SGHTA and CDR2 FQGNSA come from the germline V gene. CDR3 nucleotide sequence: TGTGCCAGCAGCTTAGATCTGCAGCCCCAGCATTTT. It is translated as CASSLDLQPQHF. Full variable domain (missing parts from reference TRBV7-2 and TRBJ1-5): GAGVSQSPSNKVTEKGKDVELRCDPISGHTALYWYRQSLGQGLEFLIYFQGNSAPDKSGLPSDRFSAERTGGSVSTLTIQRTQQEDSAVYLCASSLDLQPQHFGDGTRLSIL.

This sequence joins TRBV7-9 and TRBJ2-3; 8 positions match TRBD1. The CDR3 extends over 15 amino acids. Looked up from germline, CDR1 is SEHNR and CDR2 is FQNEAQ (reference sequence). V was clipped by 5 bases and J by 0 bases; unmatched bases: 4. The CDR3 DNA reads TGTGCCAGCAGCGCCCGGACAGGGAGCACAGATACGCAGTATTTT. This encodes CASSARTGSTDTQYF.

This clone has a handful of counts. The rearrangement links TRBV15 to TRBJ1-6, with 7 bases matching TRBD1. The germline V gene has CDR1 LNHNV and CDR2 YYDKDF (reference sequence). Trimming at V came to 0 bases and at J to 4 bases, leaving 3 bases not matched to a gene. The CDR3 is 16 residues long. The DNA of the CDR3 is TGTGCCACCAGCAGAGATCGGGACAGATATAATTCACCCCTCCACTTT. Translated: CATSRDRDRYNSPLHF.

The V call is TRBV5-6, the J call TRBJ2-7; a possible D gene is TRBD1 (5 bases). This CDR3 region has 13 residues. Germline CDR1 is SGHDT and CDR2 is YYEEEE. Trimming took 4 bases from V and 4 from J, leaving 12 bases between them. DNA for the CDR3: TGTGCCAGCAGCCGAAAGTCAGGGTACGAGCAGTACTTC. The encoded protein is CASSRKSGYEQYF.

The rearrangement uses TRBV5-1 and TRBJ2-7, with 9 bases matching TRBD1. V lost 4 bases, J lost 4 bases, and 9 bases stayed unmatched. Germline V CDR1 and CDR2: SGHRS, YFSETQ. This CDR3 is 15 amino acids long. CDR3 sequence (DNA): TGCGCCAGCAGCCAGACAGGGACAGGGATTTACGAGCAGTACTTC. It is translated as CASSQTGTGIYEQYF.